These 7 T cell receptor beta chains originate from one sample sequenced in a study of siplizumab effects on memory and regulatory T cells (dated by TCRdb to the late 2010s). The method was the immunoSEQ multiplex PCR assay. This is the immuneACCESS table as TCRdb keeps it, with only in-frame sequences that have V and J called. A part of the clones is gone; compared with another copy, unresolved V genes explain less than half, and the rest is unexplained. The sample profile shows approximately 75,000 clones; around 93% of them were found once. 4.5% to 5% of the sample is taken by the ten largest. The sequencing input was CD8+ T cells sorted from blood. Receptors originate from a human donor in good health.

The chain has TRBV7-3 and TRBJ2-2, with D maybe TRBD2 (5 bases). The CDR3 runs 13 residues. Germline V gives CDR1 SGHTA, CDR2 FQGTGA. Trimming removed 0 bases from V and 6 bases from J, with 5 bases in between. This CDR3 is CASSLTSAGELFF. CDR3 coding DNA: TGTGCCAGCAGCTTAACTAGCGCCGGGGAGCTGTTTTTT.

This clone was recorded once. The chain is built from TRBV29-1 and TRBJ2-7; 7 bases line up with TRBD1. The J segment lost 7 bases and the V segment lost 6 bases, leaving 6 bases of the junction unmatched. The CDR3 totals 11 residues. Germline CDR1 is SQVTM and CDR2 is ANQGSEA. CDR3 DNA: TGCAGCGTCCAACCGGGACAGGAGCAGTACTTC. Its translation: CSVQPGQEQYF.

The chain uses TRBV2 and TRBJ2-7, with 8 bases that match TRBD2. Trimming removed 5 bases from V and 2 bases from J; junction bases left unmatched: 8. There are 15 residues in the CDR3. Germline V gene sequence: CDR1 SNHLY, CDR2 FYNNEI. CDR3 DNA: TGTGCCAGCAGTCTCTCCGGGGGGGCCACCTACGAGCAGTACTTC. It yields the protein CASSLSGGATYEQYF.

The chain has TRBV7-3 and TRBJ2-3; D gene ambiguous. Looked up from germline, CDR1 is SGHTA and CDR2 is FQGTGA. Trimming removed 5 bases at V and 4 bases at J, with 10 bases between. The CDR3 has 13 residues. The CDR3: CASSPWSADTQYF. The CDR3 DNA reads as TGTGCCAGCAGCCCCTGGTCCGCAGATACGCAGTATTTT.

V and J are TRBV15 and TRBJ1-5, with TRBD1 as a possible D gene (5 bases). There are 15 residues in the CDR3. The ends were cut back, 0 bases at V and 6 bases at J, with 12 bases in the middle. CDR1 and CDR2 from the germline V gene are LNHNV and YYDKDF (reference sequence). The CDR3 DNA is TGTGCCACCAGCAGAGATAGGGCAGGGTCTCAGCCCCAGCATTTT. Translated, it gives CATSRDRAGSQPQHF.

The chain recombines TRBV6-6 with TRBJ2-3; perhaps TRBD2 as D (5 bases). CDR3 length: 16 amino acids. Deletions cut 2 bases from V and 1 base from J, with 13 bases between. Per the germline V gene, CDR1 is MNHNY and CDR2 is SVGAGI (reference sequence). CDR3 sequence: CASSYSLEGGTDTQYF. The CDR3 nucleotides are TGTGCCAGCAGTTACAGTCTAGAGGGTGGCACAGATACGCAGTATTTT.

The chain employs TRBV27 and TRBJ1-1; possibly TRBD1 for D (6 bases). CDR3 size: 13 residues. The germline V gene encodes CDR1 MNHEY and CDR2 SMNVEV (reference sequence). The V and J ends lost 2 bases and 6 bases respectively, with 10 bases between them. CDR3 amino acids: CASSLSRGAEAFF. The DNA for the CDR3 is TGTGCCAGCAGTTTAAGCAGGGGCGCTGAAGCTTTCTTT.